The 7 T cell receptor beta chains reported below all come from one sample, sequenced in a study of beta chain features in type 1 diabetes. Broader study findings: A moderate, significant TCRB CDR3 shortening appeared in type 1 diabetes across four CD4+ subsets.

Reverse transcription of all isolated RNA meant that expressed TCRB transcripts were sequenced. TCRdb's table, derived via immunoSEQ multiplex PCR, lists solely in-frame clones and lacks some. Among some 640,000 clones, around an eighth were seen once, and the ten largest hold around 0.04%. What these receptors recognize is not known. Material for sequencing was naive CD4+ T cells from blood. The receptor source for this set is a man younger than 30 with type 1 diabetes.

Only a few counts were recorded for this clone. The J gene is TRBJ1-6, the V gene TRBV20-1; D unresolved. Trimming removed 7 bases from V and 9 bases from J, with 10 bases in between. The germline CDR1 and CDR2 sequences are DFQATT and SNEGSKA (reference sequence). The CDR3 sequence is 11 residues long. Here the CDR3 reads CSVLWGSPLHF. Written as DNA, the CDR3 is TGCAGTGTTCTATGGGGTTCACCCCTCCACTTT.

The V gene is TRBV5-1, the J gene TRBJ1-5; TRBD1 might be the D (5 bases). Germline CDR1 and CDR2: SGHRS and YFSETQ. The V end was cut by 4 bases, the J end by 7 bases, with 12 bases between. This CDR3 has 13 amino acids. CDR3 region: CASSVGVGQPQHF. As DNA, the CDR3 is TGCGCCAGCAGCGTAGGGGTAGGGCAGCCCCAGCATTTT.

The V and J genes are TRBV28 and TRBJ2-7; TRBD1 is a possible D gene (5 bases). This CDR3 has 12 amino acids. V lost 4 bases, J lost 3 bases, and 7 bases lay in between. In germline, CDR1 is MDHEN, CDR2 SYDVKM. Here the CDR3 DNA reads TGTGCCAGCAGTTCGGACATCTACGAGCAGTACTTC. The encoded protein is CASSSDIYEQYF.

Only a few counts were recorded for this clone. CDR3 in amino acids: CASSGTSGVRVYF. In DNA, the CDR3 is TGTGCCAGTTCCGGGACTAGCGGGGTCCGAGTGTATTTT. The chain carries TRBV28 and TRBJ2-3; 13 bases are a match to TRBD2. CDR3 size: 13 residues. With V trimmed by 9 bases and J by 14 bases, 11 bases remained unmatched. Germline CDR1 is MDHEN and CDR2 is SYDVKM. Filled out from reference TRBV28 and TRBJ2-3, the complete variable domain reads DVKVTQSSRYLVKRTGEKVFLECVQDMDHENMFWYRQDPGLGLRLIYFSYDVKMKEKGDIPEGYSVSREKKERFSLILESASTNQTSMYLCASSGTSGVRVYFGPGTRLTVL.

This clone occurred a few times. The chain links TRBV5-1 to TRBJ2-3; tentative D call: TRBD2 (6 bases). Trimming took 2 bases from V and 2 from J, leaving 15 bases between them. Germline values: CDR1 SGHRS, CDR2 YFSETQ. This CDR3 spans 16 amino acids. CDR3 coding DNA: TGCGCCAGCAGCTTCCGGGGGAGGACCTCCACAGATACGCAGTATTTT. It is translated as CASSFRGRTSTDTQYF.

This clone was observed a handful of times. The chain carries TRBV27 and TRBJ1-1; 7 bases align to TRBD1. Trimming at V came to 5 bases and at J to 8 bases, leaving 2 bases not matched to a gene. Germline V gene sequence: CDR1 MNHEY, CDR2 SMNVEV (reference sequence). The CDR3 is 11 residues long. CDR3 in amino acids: CASSRQGEAFF. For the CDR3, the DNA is TGTGCCAGCAGTCGACAGGGAGAAGCTTTCTTT.

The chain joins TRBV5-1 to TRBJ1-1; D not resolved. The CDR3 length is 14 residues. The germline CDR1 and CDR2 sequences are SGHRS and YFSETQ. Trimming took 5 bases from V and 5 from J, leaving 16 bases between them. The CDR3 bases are TGCGCCAGCAGTCCGGCAGCCCGGGGTACTGAAGCTTTCTTT. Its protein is CASSPAARGTEAFF.